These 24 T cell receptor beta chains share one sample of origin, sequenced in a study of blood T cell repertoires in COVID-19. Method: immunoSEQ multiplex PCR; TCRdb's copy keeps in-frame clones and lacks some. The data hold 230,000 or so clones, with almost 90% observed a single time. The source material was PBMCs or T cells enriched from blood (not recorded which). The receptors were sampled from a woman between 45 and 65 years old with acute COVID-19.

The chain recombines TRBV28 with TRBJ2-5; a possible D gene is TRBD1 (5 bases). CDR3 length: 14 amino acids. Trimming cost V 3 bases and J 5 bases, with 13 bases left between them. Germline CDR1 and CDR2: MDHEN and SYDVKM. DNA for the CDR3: TGTGCCAGCAGTTTGGGGCTGACCAGGGAGACCCAGTACTTC. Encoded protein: CASSLGLTRETQYF. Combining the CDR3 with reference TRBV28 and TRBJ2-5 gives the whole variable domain DVKVTQSSRYLVKRTGEKVFLECVQDMDHENMFWYRQDPGLGLRLIYFSYDVKMKEKGDIPEGYSVSREKKERFSLILESASTNQTSMYLCASSLGLTRETQYFGPGTRLLVL.

DNA for the CDR3: TGTGCCAGCAGCCGCAACGCCGGGACAGGGAGCTCCTACGAGCAGTACTTC. This gives the protein CASSRNAGTGSSYEQYF. The rearrangement uses TRBV7-3 and TRBJ2-7, with TRBD1 identical over 9 bases. The CDR3 runs 17 residues. With 5 bases clipped from V and 0 bases from J, the junction kept 11 bases outside the gene matches. Germline loops: CDR1 SGHTA, CDR2 FQGTGA.

CDR3 region: CASSEAEAETYEQYF. CDR3 in DNA: TGTGCCAGCAGTGAAGCGGAGGCAGAAACCTACGAGCAGTACTTC. The rearrangement links TRBV6-1 to TRBJ2-7; TRBD2 might be the D (5 bases). With 0 bases removed from V and 2 bases from J, the gap between germline ends came to 11 bases. The CDR3 totals 15 residues. Per germline, CDR1 MNHNS and CDR2 SASEGT.

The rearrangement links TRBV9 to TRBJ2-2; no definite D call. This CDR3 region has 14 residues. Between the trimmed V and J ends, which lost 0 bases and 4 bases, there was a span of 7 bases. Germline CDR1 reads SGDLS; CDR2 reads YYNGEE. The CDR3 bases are TGTGCCAGCAGCGTAGTGGGCCGCACCGGGGAGCTGTTTTTT. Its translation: CASSVVGRTGELFF.

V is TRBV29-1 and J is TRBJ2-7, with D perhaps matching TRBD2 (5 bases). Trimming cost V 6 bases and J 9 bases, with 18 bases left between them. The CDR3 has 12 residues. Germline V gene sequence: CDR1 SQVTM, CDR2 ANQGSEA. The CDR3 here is CSVTSGLAGQYF. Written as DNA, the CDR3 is TGCAGCGTCACCTCTGGGCTAGCAGGGCAGTACTTC.

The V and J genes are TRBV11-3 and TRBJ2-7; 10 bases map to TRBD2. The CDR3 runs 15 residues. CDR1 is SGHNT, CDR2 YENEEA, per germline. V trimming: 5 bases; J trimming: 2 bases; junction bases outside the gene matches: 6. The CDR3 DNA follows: TGTGCCAGCAGCCGCGGGACTAGCGAAACCTACGAGCAGTACTTC. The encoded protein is CASSRGTSETYEQYF.

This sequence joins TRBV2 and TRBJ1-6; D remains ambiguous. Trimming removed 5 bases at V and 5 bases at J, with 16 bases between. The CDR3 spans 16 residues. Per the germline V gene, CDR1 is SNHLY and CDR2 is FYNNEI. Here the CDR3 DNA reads TGTGCCAGCAGTCCGCCCCAGACGGGAGATAATTCACCCCTCCACTTT. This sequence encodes CASSPPQTGDNSPLHF.

CDR3 sequence: CASSAQGSYGYTF. DNA of the CDR3: TGTGCCAGCAGTGCACAGGGTAGCTATGGCTACACCTTC. The genes are TRBV6-2 or TRBV6-3 and TRBJ1-2, with TRBD1 as a possible D gene (6 bases). The V gene's germline CDR1 is MNHEY and CDR2 SVGEGT. This CDR3 comprises 13 residues. V was shortened by 5 bases and J by 4 bases, with 11 bases between the two germline ends.

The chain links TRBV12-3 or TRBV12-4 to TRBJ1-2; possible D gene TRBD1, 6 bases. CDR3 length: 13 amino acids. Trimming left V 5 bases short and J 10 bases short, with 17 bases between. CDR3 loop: CASSPTGNFDYTF. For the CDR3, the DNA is TGTGCCAGCAGTCCCACAGGGAATTTTGACTACACCTTC.

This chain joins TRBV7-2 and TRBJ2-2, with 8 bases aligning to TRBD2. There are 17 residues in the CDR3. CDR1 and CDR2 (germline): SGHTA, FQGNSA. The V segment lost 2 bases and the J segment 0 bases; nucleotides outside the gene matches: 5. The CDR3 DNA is TGTGCCAGCAGCTTAATACTAGCGGCCGCGAACACCGGGGAGCTGTTTTTT. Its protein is CASSLILAAANTGELFF.

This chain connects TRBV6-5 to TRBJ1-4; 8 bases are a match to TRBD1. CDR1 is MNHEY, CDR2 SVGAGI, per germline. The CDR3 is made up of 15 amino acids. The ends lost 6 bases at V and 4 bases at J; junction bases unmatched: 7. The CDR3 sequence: CASRQGAAGNEKLFF. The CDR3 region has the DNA TGTGCCAGCAGGCAGGGGGCCGCCGGTAATGAAAAACTGTTTTTT.

The CDR3 DNA reads TGTGCCAGCAGCTTGGGGGCCATGGCCGGGGGCTCTGGAAACACCATATATTTT. Translating gives CASSLGAMAGGSGNTIYF. The chain couples TRBV5-6 to TRBJ1-3; weak D call: TRBD1 (5 bases). Trimming cost V 0 bases and J 0 bases, with 16 bases left between them. The V gene's germline CDR1 is SGHDT and CDR2 YYEEEE. This CDR3 is built from 18 residues.

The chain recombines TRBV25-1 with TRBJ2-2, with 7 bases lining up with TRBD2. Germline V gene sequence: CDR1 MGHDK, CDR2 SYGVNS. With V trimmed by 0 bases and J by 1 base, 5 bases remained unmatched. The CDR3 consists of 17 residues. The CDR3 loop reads CASSEYFAGENTGELFF. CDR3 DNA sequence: TGTGCCAGCAGTGAATATTTCGCGGGAGAGAACACCGGGGAGCTGTTTTTT.

The DNA of the CDR3 is TGTGCCAGTAGTATAGAACCGGGATACACCGGGGAGCTGTTTTTT. This translates into CASSIEPGYTGELFF. The chain recombines TRBV19 with TRBJ2-2, with D possibly TRBD2 on 5 matching bases. Germline V CDR1 and CDR2: LNHDA, SQIVND (reference sequence). The ends were cut back, 0 bases at V and 3 bases at J, with 8 bases in the middle. The CDR3 has 15 residues.

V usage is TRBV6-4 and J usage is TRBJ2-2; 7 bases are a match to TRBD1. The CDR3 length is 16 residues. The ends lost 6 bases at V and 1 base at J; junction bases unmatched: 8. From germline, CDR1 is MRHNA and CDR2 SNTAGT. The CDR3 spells CASRRQGLGNTGELFF. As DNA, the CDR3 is TGTGCCAGCAGGAGACAGGGTTTGGGGAACACCGGGGAGCTGTTTTTT.

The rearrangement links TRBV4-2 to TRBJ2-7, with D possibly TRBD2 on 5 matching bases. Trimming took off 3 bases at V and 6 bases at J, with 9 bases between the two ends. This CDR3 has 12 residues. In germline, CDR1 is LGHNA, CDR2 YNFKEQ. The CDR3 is CASSQEGGEQYF. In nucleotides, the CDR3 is TGTGCCAGCAGCCAGGAAGGAGGCGAGCAGTACTTC.

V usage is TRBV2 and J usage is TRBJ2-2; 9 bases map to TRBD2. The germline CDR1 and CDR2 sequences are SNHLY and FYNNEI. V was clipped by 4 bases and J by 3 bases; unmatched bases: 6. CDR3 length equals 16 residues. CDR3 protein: CASSVSLAGYTGELFF. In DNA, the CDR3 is TGTGCCAGCAGTGTCAGTCTAGCGGGATACACCGGGGAGCTGTTTTTT. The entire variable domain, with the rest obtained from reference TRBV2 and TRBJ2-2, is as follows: EPEVTQTPSHQVTQMGQEVILRCVPISNHLYFYWYRQILGQKVEFLVSFYNNEISEKSEIFDDQFSVERPDGSNFTLKIRSTKLEDSAMYFCASSVSLAGYTGELFFGEGSRLTVL.

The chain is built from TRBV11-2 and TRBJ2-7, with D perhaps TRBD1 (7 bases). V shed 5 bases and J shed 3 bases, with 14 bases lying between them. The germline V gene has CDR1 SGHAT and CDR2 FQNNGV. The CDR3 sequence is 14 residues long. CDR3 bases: TGTGCCAGCAGCCAAACAGGGGAGGACTACGAGCAGTACTTC. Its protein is CASSQTGEDYEQYF.

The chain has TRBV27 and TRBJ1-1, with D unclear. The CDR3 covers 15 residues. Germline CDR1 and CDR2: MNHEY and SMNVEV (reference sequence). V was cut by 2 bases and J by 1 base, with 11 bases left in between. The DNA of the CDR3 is TGTGCCAGCAGTTTACTCCGTTCCTCGAACACTGAAGCTTTCTTT. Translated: CASSLLRSSNTEAFF.

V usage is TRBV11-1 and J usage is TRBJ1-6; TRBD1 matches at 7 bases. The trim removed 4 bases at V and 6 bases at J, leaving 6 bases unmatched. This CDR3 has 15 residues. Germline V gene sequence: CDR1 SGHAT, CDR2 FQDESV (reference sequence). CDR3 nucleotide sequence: TGTGCCAGCAGCTCACGCCAGGGGGGTAATTCACCCCTCCACTTT. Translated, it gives CASSSRQGGNSPLHF.

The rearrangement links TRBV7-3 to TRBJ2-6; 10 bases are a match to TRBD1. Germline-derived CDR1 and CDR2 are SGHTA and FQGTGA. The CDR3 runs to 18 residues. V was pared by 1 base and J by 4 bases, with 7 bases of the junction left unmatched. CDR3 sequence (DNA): TGTGCCAGCAGCTTAAGGGGGACAGGGGCGAGCGGGGCCAACGTCCTGACTTTC. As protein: CASSLRGTGASGANVLTF.

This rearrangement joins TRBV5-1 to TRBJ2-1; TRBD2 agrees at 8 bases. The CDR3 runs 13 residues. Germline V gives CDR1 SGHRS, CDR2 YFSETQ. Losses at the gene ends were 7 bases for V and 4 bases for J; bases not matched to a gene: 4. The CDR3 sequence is CASGGLEYNEQFF. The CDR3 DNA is TGCGCCAGCGGGGGACTAGAATACAATGAGCAGTTCTTC. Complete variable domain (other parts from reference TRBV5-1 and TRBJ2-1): KAGVTQTPRYLIKTRGQQVTLSCSPISGHRSVSWYQQTPGQGLQFLFEYFSETQRNKGNFPGRFSGRQFSNSRSEMNVSTLELGDSALYLCASGGLEYNEQFFGPGTRLTVL.

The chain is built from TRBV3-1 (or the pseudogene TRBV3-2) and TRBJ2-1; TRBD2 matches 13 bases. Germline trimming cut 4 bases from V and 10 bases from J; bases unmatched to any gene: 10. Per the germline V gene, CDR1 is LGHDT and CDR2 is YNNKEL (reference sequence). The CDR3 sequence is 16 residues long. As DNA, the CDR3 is TGTGCCAGCAGCCGGCCCGGGACTAGCGGGATGCAGGAGCAGTTCTTC. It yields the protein CASSRPGTSGMQEQFF.

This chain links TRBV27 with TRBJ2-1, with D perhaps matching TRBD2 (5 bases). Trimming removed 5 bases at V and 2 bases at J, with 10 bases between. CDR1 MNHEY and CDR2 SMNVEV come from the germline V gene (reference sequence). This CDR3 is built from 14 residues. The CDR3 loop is CASSSAGTYNEQFF. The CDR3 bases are TGTGCCAGCAGTAGCGCCGGGACCTACAATGAGCAGTTCTTC.